In this sample, the clone carrying this T cell receptor beta chain turned up many times. Its antigen is currently unknown. The data are from a study of T-cell memory formation after mild COVID-19. Study-level information: Largely donor-specific sequence clusters came from two donors.

The length of the CDR3 is 14 residues. The V end lost 3 bases, the J end lost 0 bases, and 5 bases lay between the germline ends. TCRdb re-called the 5' RACE reads with MiXCR, one entry per CDR3 protein. The repertoire includes more than 75,000 distinct CDR3 sequences, approximately 15% of them detected once, and 25% to 35% sits in the top ten. Findings of the study overall: Contracting clones, day 15 to 85, had balanced CD4/CD8, and later expanders favored CD4+.

This receptor was taken from an adult woman who had mild COVID-19 (a few samples of this study predate the infection). Cell type and time point are not known. The sample comprised PBMCs or a T cell subset sorted from them (not recorded which). This chain uses TRBV12-3 or TRBV12-4 with TRBJ2-2, with no clear D. CDR3 loop: CASSFTANTGELFF. CDR3 bases: TGTGCCAGCAGTTTCACAGCGAACACCGGGGAGCTGTTTTTT.